This entry is about one TCR beta chain. Trimming took off 4 bases at V and 4 bases at J, with 10 bases between the two ends. Germline V gene data show CDR1 as MNHEY and CDR2 as SMNVEV (reference sequence). CDR3 length: 13 residues. The entry originates in a study of blood T cells in healthy people across ages. A sample-barcoded 5' primer and a J-beta primer mix were used in a second PCR of about 7 to 12 cycles. TCRdb re-analysed the 5' RACE reads in MiXCR, keeping a single row per CDR3 protein. The table records 1.5 million to 2 million distinct CDR3 sequences, roughly 28% of them present only once. The chain employs TRBV27 and TRBJ1-2, with D hard to call. Sequencing was done on a sample of blood. The clonotype originates from a woman aged 25 to 39 in good health. The CDR3 sequence is CASSCGGSYGYTF. In nucleotides, the CDR3 is TGTGCCAGCAGTTGCGGCGGCAGCTATGGCTACACCTTC.